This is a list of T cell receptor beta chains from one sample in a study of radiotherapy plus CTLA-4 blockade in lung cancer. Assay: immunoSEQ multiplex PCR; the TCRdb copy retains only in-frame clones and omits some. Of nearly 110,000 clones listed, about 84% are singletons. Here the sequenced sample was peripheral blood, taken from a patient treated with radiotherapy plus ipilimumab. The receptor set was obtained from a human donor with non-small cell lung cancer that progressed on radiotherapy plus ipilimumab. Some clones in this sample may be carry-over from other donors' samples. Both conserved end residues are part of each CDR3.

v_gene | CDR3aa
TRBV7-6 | CASSLVGANSPLHF
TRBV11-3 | CASSSRGSYNEQFF
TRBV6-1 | CASSSPQRNTEAFF
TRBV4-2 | CASSQVFGKETQYF
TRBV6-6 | CASSEVLVNTEAFF
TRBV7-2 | CASSATSGYNEQFF
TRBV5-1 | CASSFLSGGFNEQFF
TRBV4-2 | CASSQEPGAPDYGYTF
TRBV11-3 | CASSKRLAGGPEEQFF
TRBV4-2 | CASSQDLGLARHEQYF
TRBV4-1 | CASSLPWTSGSQETQYF
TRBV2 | CASSRVRGASEQYF
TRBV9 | CASSVTPEGDTQYF
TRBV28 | CASSLGYLGTSGNTIYF
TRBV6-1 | CASSGGVNYGYTF
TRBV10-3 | CAINLGQDYGYTF
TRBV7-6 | CASQKTGRAQETQYF
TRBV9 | CASSSSRRGGGQNNYNEQFF
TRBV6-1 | CASSEMGQGKAFF
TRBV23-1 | CASSQSRGTEQYF
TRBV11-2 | CASSLDLIGVRGETQYF
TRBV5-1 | CASSPPRGNTEAFF
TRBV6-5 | CASSSPRGDATDTQYF
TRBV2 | CASTRDRGRNEQYF
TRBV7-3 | CASSLQGTGNSPLHF
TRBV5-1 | CASSLGVTGHNSPLHF
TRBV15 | CATSRDGLRGTEAFF
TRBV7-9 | CASSWEKGNAGANVLTF
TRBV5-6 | CASSLEGFTYEQYF
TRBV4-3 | CASSQGTGANTGELFF
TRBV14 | CASSHRKTGFTLYEQYF
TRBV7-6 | CASSLRSGDEQYF
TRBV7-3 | CASSSQRFSTDTQYF
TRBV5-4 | CASSLRSGGPQGELFF
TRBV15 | CATSRDGGTRWGNTIYF
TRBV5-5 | CASSLAPVGEKLFF
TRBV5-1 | CASSLEGTGLNTEAFF
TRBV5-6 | CASSLPGQSSYNEQFF
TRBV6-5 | CASSYSSSNEKLFF
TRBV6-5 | CASSRGRLETQYF
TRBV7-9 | CASSQGTSGGADTQYF
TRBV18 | CASSPGSGYEQYF
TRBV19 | CASSKPGQGRYEQYF